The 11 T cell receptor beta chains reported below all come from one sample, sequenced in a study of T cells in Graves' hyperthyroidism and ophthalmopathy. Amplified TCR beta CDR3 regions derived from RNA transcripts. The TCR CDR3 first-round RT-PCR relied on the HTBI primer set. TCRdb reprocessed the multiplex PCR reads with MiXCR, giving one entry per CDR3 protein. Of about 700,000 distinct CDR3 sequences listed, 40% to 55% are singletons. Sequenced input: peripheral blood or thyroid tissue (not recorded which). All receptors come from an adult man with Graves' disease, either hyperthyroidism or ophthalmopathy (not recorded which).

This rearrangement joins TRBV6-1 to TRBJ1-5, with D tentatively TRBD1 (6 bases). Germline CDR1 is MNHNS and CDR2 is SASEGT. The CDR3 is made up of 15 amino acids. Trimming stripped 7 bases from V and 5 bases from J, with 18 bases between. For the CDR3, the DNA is TGTGCCAGCACTATACAGGGAGGGCTCCATCAGCCCCAGCATTTT. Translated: CASTIQGGLHQPQHF.

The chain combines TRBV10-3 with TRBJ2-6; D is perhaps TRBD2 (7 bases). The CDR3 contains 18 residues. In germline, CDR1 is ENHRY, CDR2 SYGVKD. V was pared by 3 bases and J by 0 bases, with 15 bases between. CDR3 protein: CAISDGGQGGSGANVLTF. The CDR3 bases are TGTGCCATCAGTGACGGGGGGCAGGGCGGCTCTGGGGCCAACGTCCTGACTTTC.

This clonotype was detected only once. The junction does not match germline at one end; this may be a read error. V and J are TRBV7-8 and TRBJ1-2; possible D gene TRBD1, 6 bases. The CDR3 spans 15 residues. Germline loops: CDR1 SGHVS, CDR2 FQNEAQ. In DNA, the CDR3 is TGTGCCAGCGGCTTAGTATGTCAGGGGAACTATGGCTACACCTTC. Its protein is CASGLVCQGNYGYTF.

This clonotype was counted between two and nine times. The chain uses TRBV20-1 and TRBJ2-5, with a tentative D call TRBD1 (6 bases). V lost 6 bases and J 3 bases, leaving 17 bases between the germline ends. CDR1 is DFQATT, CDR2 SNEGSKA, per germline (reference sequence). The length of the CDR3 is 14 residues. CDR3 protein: CSAMTGLQEETQYF. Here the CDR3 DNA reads TGCAGTGCGATGACAGGTCTCCAGGAAGAGACCCAGTACTTC.

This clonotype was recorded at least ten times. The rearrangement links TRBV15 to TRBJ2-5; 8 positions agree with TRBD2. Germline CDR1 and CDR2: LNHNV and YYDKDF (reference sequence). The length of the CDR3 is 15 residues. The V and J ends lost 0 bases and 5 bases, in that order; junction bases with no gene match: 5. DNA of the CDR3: TGTGCCACCAGCAGAGACGGGAGGGCCTGGGAGACCCAGTACTTC. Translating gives CATSRDGRAWETQYF.

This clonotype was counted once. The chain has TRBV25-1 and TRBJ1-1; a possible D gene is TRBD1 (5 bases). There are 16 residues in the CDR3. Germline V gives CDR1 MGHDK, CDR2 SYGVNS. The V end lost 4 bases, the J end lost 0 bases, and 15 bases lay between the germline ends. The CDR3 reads CASSGTPAGLNTEAFF. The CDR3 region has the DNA TGTGCCAGCAGTGGTACCCCGGCAGGGCTGAACACTGAAGCTTTCTTT.

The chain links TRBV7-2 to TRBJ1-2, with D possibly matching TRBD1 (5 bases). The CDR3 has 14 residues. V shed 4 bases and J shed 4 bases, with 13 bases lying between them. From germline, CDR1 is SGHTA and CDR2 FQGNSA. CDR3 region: CASSSQTEAYGYTF. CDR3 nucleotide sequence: TGTGCCAGCAGCTCTCAGACAGAGGCCTATGGCTACACCTTC.

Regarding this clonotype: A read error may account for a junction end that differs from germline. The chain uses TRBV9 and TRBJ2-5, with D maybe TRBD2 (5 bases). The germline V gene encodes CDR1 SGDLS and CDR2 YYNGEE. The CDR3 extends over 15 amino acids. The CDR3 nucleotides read TGTGCCAGCAGCCAAGTCCCAGCGGACCAAAAGACCCAGTACTTC. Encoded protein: CASSQVPADQKTQYF.

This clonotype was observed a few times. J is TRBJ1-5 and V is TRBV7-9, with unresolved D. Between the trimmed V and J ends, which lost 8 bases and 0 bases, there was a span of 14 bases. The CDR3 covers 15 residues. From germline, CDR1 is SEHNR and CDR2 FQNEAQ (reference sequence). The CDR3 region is CASQAAGYSNQPQHF. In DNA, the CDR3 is TGTGCCAGCCAGGCAGCGGGATATAGCAATCAGCCCCAGCATTTT. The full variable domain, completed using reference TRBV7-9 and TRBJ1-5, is DTGVSQNPRHKITKRGQNVTFRCDPISEHNRLYWYRQTLGQGPEFLTYFQNEAQLEKSRLLSDRFSAERPKGSFSTLEIQRTEQGDSAMYLCASQAAGYSNQPQHFGDGTRLSIL.

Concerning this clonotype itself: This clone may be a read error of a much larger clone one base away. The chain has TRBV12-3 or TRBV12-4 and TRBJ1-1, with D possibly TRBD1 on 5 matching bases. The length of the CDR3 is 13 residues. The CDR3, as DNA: TGTGCCAGCAACCCGGGGCTAAACACTGAAGCTCTCTTT. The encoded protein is CASNPGLNTEALF.

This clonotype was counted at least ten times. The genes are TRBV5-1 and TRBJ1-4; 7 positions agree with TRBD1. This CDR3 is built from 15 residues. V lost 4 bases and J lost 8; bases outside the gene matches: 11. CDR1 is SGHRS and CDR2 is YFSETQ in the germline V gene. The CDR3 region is CASSPLGQESEKLFF. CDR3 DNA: TGCGCCAGCAGCCCGCTAGGACAGGAGTCGGAAAAACTGTTTTTT.